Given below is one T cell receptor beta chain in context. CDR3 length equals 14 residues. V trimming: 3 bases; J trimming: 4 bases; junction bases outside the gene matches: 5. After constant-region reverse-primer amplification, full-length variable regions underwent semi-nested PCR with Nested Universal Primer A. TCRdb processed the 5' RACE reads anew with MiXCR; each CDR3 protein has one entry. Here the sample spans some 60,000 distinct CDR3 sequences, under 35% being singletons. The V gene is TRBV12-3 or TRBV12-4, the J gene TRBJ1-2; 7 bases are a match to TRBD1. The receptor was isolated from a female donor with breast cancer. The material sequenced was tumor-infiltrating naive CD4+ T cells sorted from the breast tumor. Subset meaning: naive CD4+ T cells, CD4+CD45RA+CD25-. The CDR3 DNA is TGTGCCAGCAGTTTGACAGGGACTAGCTATGGCTACACCTTC. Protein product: CASSLTGTSYGYTF.